This T cell receptor beta chain originates from a study of CD8 T cells in ankylosing spondylitis. V was clipped by 5 bases and J by 4 bases; unmatched bases: 10. The CDR3 covers 15 residues. Germline V gene sequence: CDR1 SEHNR, CDR2 FQNEAQ (reference sequence). This clonotype was seen more than once but under ten times. What it binds is unknown. MiXCR, run by TCRdb on the 5' RACE reads, gives a single entry per CDR3 protein. There are hundreds of thousands of distinct CDR3 sequences in the sample; around 11% occur only once, and around 0.51% lies in the top ten. Overall study findings and caveats: Apparently characteristic of ankylosing spondylitis blood was a TCR beta motif (roughly eight highly homologous variants).

V usage is TRBV7-9 and J usage is TRBJ2-5, with TRBD1 matching 7 bases. The sample was blood, either unsorted or a sorted T cell fraction (not recorded which). The sequence came from a male donor with ankylosing spondylitis. This CDR3 reads CASSTRQGGGETQYF. CDR3 coding DNA: TGTGCCAGCAGCACACGACAGGGCGGAGGAGAGACCCAGTACTTC. Full variable domain (remainder filled in from reference TRBV7-9 and TRBJ2-5): DTGVSQNPRHKITKRGQNVTFRCDPISEHNRLYWYRQTLGQGPEFLTYFQNEAQLEKSRLLSDRFSAERPKGSFSTLEIQRTEQGDSAMYLCASSTRQGGGETQYFGPGTRLLVL.